This T cell receptor beta chain was found in a study of technical replicates of blood from a handful of donors. The assay was immunoSEQ multiplex PCR, and TCRdb's table has in-frame clones only and misses some. There are roughly 80,000 clones in the sample; 93% occur only once, and 0.24% lies in the top ten. Germline V lookup: CDR1 SNHLY, CDR2 FYNNEI. The CDR3 length is 16 residues. Trimming left V 4 bases short and J 0 bases short, with 13 bases between. The sequenced material came from T cells isolated from PBMCs. This TCR came from a human donor in good health. The chain joins TRBV2 to TRBJ2-1, with D tentatively TRBD1 (5 bases). Here the CDR3 reads CASSATGDSSYNEQFF. The DNA for the CDR3 is TGTGCCAGCAGTGCCACAGGTGATAGCTCCTACAATGAGCAGTTCTTC.